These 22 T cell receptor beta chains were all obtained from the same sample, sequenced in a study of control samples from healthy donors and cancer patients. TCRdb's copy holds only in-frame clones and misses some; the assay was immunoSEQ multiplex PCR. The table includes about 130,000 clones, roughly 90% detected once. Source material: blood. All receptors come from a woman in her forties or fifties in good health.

CDR3 nucleotides: TGTGCCAGCAGTCCTACAGGGCCAGGAGGCAATCAGCCCCAGCATTTT. Residues: CASSPTGPGGNQPQHF. The chain uses TRBV27 and TRBJ1-5, with a tentative D call TRBD1 (6 bases). Germline assignment: CDR1 MNHEY and CDR2 SMNVEV (reference sequence). CDR3 length equals 16 residues. V was clipped by 5 bases and J by 2 bases, with 16 bases between them.

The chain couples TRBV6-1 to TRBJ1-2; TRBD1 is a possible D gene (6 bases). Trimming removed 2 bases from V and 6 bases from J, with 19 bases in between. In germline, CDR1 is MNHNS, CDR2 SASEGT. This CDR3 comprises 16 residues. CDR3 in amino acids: CASSEQTGQGSHGYTF. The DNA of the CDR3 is TGTGCCAGCAGTGAACAGACTGGGCAGGGGAGCCATGGCTACACCTTC.

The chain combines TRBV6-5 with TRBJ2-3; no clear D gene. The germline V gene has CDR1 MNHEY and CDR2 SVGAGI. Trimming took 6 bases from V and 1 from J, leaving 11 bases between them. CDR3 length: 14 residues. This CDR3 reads CASSVAVRTDTQYF. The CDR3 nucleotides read TGTGCCAGCAGCGTCGCGGTTCGCACAGATACGCAGTATTTT.

The CDR3 DNA reads as TGTGCCAGCAGTATCGGACTAGCGGGAGGGTACGAGCAGTACTTC. Amino acids: CASSIGLAGGYEQYF. V and J are TRBV27 and TRBJ2-7; 15 bases map to TRBD2. Per germline, CDR1 MNHEY and CDR2 SMNVEV (reference sequence). The V and J ends lost 5 bases and 4 bases, in that order; junction bases with no gene match: 3. The CDR3 is 15 amino acids.

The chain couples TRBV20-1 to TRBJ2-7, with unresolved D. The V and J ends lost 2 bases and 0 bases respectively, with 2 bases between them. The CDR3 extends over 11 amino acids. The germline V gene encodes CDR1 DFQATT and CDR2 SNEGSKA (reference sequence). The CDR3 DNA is TGCAGTGCTAGAATCTCCTACGAGCAGTACTTC. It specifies CSARISYEQYF.

The CDR3 region is CATSLRDKATGELFF. The CDR3 DNA reads TGTGCCACCAGCCTCCGGGACAAGGCTACCGGGGAGCTGTTTTTT. V is TRBV15 and J is TRBJ2-2, with D tentatively TRBD1 (6 bases). The V end was cut by 5 bases, the J end by 5 bases, with 15 bases between. CDR3 length equals 15 residues. Germline CDR1 reads LNHNV; CDR2 reads YYDKDF (reference sequence).

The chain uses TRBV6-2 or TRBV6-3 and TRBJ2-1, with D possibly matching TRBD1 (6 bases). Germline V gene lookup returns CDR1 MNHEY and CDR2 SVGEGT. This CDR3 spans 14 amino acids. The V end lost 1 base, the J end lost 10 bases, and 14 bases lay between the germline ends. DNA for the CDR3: TGTGCCAGCAGTTACTGGGTTACGGGACAAGAGCAGTTCTTC. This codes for CASSYWVTGQEQFF.

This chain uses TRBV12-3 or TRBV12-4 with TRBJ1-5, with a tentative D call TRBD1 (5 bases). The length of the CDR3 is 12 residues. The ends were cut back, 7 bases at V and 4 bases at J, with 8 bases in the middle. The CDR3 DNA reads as TGTGCCAGCACCCCAGGGAATCAGCCCCAGCATTTT. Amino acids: CASTPGNQPQHF.

Here the CDR3 reads CASTRNQGGTGELFF. The CDR3, as DNA: TGTGCCAGCACCCGAAATCAGGGTGGCACCGGGGAGCTGTTTTTT. The chain links TRBV4-2 to TRBJ2-2; weak D call: TRBD1 (5 bases). CDR1 and CDR2 (germline): LGHNA, YNFKEQ. V was cut by 7 bases and J by 4 bases, with 16 bases left in between. This CDR3 comprises 15 residues.

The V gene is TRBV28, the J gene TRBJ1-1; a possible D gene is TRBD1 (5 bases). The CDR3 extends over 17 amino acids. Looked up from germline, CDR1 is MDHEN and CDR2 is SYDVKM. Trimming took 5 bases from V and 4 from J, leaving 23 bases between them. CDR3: CASSLPGPRRGSTEAFF. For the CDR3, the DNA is TGTGCCAGCAGTCTTCCGGGACCCCGGCGGGGTAGCACTGAAGCTTTCTTT. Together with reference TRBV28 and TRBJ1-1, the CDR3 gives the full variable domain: DVKVTQSSRYLVKRTGEKVFLECVQDMDHENMFWYRQDPGLGLRLIYFSYDVKMKEKGDIPEGYSVSREKKERFSLILESASTNQTSMYLCASSLPGPRRGSTEAFFGQGTRLTVV.

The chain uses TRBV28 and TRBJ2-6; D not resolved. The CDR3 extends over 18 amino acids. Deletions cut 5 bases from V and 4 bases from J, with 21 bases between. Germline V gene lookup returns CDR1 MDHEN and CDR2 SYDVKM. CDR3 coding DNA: TGTGCCAGCAGTGAGTCGAGGAATCCAAGGTTGGGGGCCAACGTCCTGACTTTC. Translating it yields CASSESRNPRLGANVLTF.

CDR3 protein: CARSLAGAGGYNEQFF. The CDR3 DNA sequence: TGTGCCAGAAGCTTGGCCGGAGCGGGGGGTTACAATGAGCAGTTCTTC. The chain joins TRBV5-3 to TRBJ2-1; 9 positions agree with TRBD2. TRBV5-3 is identified as an open reading frame with a role that is uncertain. The CDR3 has 16 residues. V was pared by 0 bases and J by 4 bases, with 5 bases of the junction left unmatched.

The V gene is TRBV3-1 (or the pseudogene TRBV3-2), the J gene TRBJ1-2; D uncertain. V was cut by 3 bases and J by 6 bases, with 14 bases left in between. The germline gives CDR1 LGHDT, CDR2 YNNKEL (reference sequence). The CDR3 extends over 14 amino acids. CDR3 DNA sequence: TGTGCCAGCAGCCAGCACTCTATACCGGATGGCTACACCTTC. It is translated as CASSQHSIPDGYTF.

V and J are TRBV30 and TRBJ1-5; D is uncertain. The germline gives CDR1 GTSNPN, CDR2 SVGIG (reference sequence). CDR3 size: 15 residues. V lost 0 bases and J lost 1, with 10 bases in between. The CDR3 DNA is TGTGCCTGGAGTGTGAGGCAGAGGAGCAATCAGCCCCAGCATTTT. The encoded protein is CAWSVRQRSNQPQHF.

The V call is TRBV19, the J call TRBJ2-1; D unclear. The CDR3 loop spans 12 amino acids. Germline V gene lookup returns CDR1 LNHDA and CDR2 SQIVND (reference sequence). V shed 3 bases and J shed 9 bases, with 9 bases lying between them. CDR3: CASSIDTGEQFF. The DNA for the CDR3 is TGTGCCAGTAGTATCGACACTGGTGAGCAGTTCTTC.

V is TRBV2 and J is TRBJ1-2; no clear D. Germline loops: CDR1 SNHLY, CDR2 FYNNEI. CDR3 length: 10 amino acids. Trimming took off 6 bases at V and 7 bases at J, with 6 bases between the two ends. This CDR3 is CASRYVGYTF. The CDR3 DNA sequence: TGTGCCAGCAGGTATGTTGGCTACACCTTC.

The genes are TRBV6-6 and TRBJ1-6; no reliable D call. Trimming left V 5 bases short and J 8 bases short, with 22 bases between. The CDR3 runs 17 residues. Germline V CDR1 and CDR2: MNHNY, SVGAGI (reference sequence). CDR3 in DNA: TGTGCCAGCAGTCACGGAGGGCGAATGAGTGGGGATTCACCCCTCCACTTT. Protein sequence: CASSHGGRMSGDSPLHF.

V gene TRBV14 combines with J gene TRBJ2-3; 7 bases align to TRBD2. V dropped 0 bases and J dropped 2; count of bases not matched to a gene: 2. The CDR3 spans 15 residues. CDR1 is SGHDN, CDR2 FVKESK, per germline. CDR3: CASSQDAGVTDTQYF. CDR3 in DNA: TGTGCCAGCAGCCAAGATGCGGGGGTCACAGATACGCAGTATTTT.

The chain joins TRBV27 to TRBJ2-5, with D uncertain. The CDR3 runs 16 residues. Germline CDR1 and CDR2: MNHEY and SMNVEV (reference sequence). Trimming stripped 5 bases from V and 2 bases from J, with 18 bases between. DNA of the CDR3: TGTGCCAGCAGTCGGAATGGATTTTTCCTACAAGAGACCCAGTACTTC. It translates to CASSRNGFFLQETQYF.

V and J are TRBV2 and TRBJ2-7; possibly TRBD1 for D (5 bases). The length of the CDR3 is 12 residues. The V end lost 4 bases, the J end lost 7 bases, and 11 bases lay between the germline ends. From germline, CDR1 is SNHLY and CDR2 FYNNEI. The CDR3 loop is CASSADTLEQYF. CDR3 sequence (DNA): TGTGCCAGCAGTGCGGACACTCTGGAGCAGTACTTC.

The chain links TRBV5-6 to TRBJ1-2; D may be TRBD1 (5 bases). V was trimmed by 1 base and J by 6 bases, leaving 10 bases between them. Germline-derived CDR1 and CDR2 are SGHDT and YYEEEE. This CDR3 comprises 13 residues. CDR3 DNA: TGTGCCAGCAGCTTGAGGGCAGGGAATGGCTACACCTTC. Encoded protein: CASSLRAGNGYTF.

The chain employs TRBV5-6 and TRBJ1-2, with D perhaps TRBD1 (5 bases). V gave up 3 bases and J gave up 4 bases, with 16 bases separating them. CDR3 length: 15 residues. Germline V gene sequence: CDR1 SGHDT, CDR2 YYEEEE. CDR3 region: CASSSELQGPYGYTF. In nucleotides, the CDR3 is TGTGCCAGCAGCTCCGAGCTCCAGGGCCCCTATGGCTACACCTTC.